The 15 T cell receptor beta chains below come from one sample, sequenced in a study of cytomegalovirus exposure and HLA in healthy donors. The primer mix had 60 Vbeta and 13 Jbeta primers. Profiling relied on immunoSEQ multiplex PCR, and the TCRdb table lists in-frame clones only, not all of them. The listing contains about 96,000 clones. The material sequenced was PBMCs. The receptors stem from a woman younger than 45 in good health and CMV-seronegative.

The genes are TRBV28 and TRBJ1-1; possible D gene TRBD1, 6 bases. This CDR3 is built from 13 residues. Trimming left V 3 bases short and J 7 bases short, with 12 bases between. Per germline, CDR1 MDHEN and CDR2 SYDVKM. The CDR3 protein is CASSFPEGVEAFF. CDR3 in DNA: TGTGCCAGCAGTTTCCCTGAGGGGGTTGAAGCTTTCTTT.

The chain is built from TRBV2 and TRBJ1-2; the D is unclear. Trimming shortened V by 7 bases and J by 8 bases, and 17 bases separated the two germline ends. Germline V gene lookup returns CDR1 SNHLY and CDR2 FYNNEI. The CDR3 runs 13 residues. CDR3 in DNA: TGTGCCAGCACCGACATAAGTTCAGGCGGCTACACCTTC. This translates into CASTDISSGGYTF.

The CDR3: CASSFSLAHEQYF. In DNA form, the CDR3 reads TGTGCCAGCAGTTTTTCCCTAGCCCACGAGCAGTACTTC. The chain employs TRBV27 and TRBJ2-7; D is perhaps TRBD2 (5 bases). V lost 3 bases to trimming and J lost 5 bases, with 11 bases between them. The CDR3 is 13 residues long. Germline CDR1 reads MNHEY; CDR2 reads SMNVEV (reference sequence).

This CDR3 is CASGPGRAGEEDTQYF. CDR3 DNA: TGTGCTAGTGGGCCTGGTAGGGCAGGGGAAGAGGATACGCAGTATTTT. The chain carries TRBV12-5 and TRBJ2-3; TRBD1 might be the D (6 bases). From germline, CDR1 is LGHNT and CDR2 FRNRAP. V lost 6 bases, J lost 6 bases, and 22 bases lay in between. The CDR3 sequence is 16 residues long.

This rearrangement joins TRBV2 to TRBJ1-1, with a weak D call TRBD1 (6 bases). V was clipped by 6 bases and J by 2 bases, with 10 bases between them. Germline loops: CDR1 SNHLY, CDR2 FYNNEI. This CDR3 region has 13 residues. CDR3 in DNA: TGTGCCAGCAGCAGACAGGAAAACACTGAAGCTTTCTTT. Translated, it gives CASSRQENTEAFF. Variable domain in full (rest from reference TRBV2 and TRBJ1-1): EPEVTQTPSHQVTQMGQEVILRCVPISNHLYFYWYRQILGQKVEFLVSFYNNEISEKSEIFDDQFSVERPDGSNFTLKIRSTKLEDSAMYFCASSRQENTEAFFGQGTRLTVV.

The chain uses TRBV7-9 and TRBJ2-3; no definite D call. Germline V gene lookup returns CDR1 SEHNR and CDR2 FQNEAQ (reference sequence). The germline V and J ends were trimmed by 5 bases and 5 bases, with 5 bases remaining between them. The CDR3 extends over 11 amino acids. The CDR3 here is CASSPQDTQYF. The DNA of the CDR3 is TGTGCCAGCAGCCCCCAAGATACGCAGTATTTT.

CDR3 loop: CASSSRTSGAPSSYNEQFF. The CDR3 nucleotides read TGTGCCAGCAGCTCCCGGACTAGCGGAGCCCCAAGCTCCTACAATGAGCAGTTCTTC. The chain joins TRBV7-3 to TRBJ2-1; the match to TRBD2 covers 10 bases. The CDR3 has 19 amino acids. Losses at the gene ends were 4 bases for V and 0 bases for J; bases not matched to a gene: 12. Germline V CDR1 and CDR2: SGHTA, FQGTGA.

This chain uses TRBV11-2 with TRBJ1-1, with D unclear. The germline V and J ends were trimmed by 4 bases and 0 bases, with 9 bases remaining between them. This CDR3 comprises 14 residues. Germline CDR1 reads SGHAT; CDR2 reads FQNNGV. CDR3: CASSWRLMNTEAFF. The DNA for the CDR3 is TGTGCCAGCAGCTGGAGACTGATGAACACTGAAGCTTTCTTT.

The rearrangement joins TRBV5-1 to TRBJ2-1; D perhaps matches TRBD2 (5 bases). V dropped 1 base and J dropped 2 bases, with 10 bases sitting between them. Per germline, CDR1 SGHRS and CDR2 YFSETQ. The CDR3 loop spans 15 amino acids. The CDR3: CASSLTGRTYNEQFF. CDR3 in DNA: TGCGCCAGCAGCTTGACGGGAAGAACCTACAATGAGCAGTTCTTC. Together with reference TRBV5-1 and TRBJ2-1, the CDR3 gives the full variable domain: KAGVTQTPRYLIKTRGQQVTLSCSPISGHRSVSWYQQTPGQGLQFLFEYFSETQRNKGNFPGRFSGRQFSNSRSEMNVSTLELGDSALYLCASSLTGRTYNEQFFGPGTRLTVL.

The chain recombines TRBV27 with TRBJ2-1, with 12 bases that match TRBD2. This CDR3 spans 15 amino acids. Germline V gives CDR1 MNHEY, CDR2 SMNVEV (reference sequence). J was trimmed by 6 bases and V by 1 base; bases with no gene match: 1. The CDR3, as DNA: TGTGCCAGCAGTTTATGGGGACTAGCGGGCAATGAGCAGTTCTTC. It codes for CASSLWGLAGNEQFF.

The chain employs TRBV6-1 and TRBJ2-2; possible D gene TRBD1, 7 bases. This CDR3 spans 14 amino acids. V was trimmed by 8 bases and J by 4 bases, leaving 14 bases between them. Germline V lookup: CDR1 MNHNS, CDR2 SASEGT. CDR3 bases: TGTGCCAGCCCACTAGCAGGGGGCACCGGGGAGCTGTTTTTT. Encoded protein: CASPLAGGTGELFF.

This chain links TRBV5-4 with TRBJ2-7; D may be TRBD2 (6 bases). Germline values: CDR1 SGHNT, CDR2 YYREEE (reference sequence). V was shortened by 4 bases and J by 0 bases, with 11 bases between the two germline ends. CDR3 length: 14 residues. The CDR3: CASSIVGGSYEQYF. The DNA for the CDR3 is TGTGCCAGCAGCATCGTGGGGGGCTCCTACGAGCAGTACTTC.

The chain combines TRBV6-5 with TRBJ1-6, with D possibly being TRBD1 (5 bases). Trimming pared 4 bases from V and 9 bases from J, leaving 16 bases between. Germline CDR1 reads MNHEY; CDR2 reads SVGAGI. This CDR3 comprises 15 residues. The CDR3 coding sequence is TGTGCCAGCAGTTTAACCGGGACTTCCCCTTCACCCCTCCACTTT. This encodes CASSLTGTSPSPLHF.

The chain has TRBV5-1 and TRBJ2-7; tentative D call: TRBD1 (5 bases). This CDR3 has 13 amino acids. V was trimmed by 0 bases and J by 3 bases, leaving 7 bases between them. CDR1 and CDR2 (germline): SGHRS, YFSETQ. CDR3 nucleotides: TGCGCCAGCAGCTTGGGACAGAGCTACGAGCAGTACTTC. Translating gives CASSLGQSYEQYF.

V usage is TRBV27 and J usage is TRBJ2-1, with D maybe TRBD2 (6 bases). The CDR3 has 15 residues. Looked up from germline, CDR1 is MNHEY and CDR2 is SMNVEV (reference sequence). The V gene lost 3 bases and the J gene lost 1 base, with 10 bases spanning the gap. The CDR3 sequence: CASSLFAGSYNEQFF. In DNA, the CDR3 is TGTGCCAGCAGTTTGTTCGCGGGATCCTACAATGAGCAGTTCTTC.